These 10 T cell receptor beta chains were sequenced from one sample in a study of vaccination effects on CD4 cells after COVID-19 (dated by TCRdb to between 2020 and 2023). In the ViraFEST assay, PBMC were stimulated with viral peptide pools, and TCR sequencing was then used to find antigen-specific CD4+ T cell clonotypes based on their expansion. After approximately eleven days of culture, CD4+ T cells were isolated with the EasySep CD4+ T cell isolation kit. The absence of prior SARS-CoV-2 infection in healthy vaccine recipients was confirmed by negative nucleocapsid antibodies before and after vaccination. Their cognate antigens are unknown. The library was built by means of the immunoSEQ multiplex PCR assay. Held by TCRdb, this immuneACCESS table contains in-frame sequences only and omits some clones. Under half of the omission traces to an unresolved V gene where checked; the cause of the rest is unknown. A total of 50,000 or so clones appear in this sample, 79% of them only once. The leading ten clones occupy about 6% of the sample.

Material: CD4+ T cells from PBMCs cultured with HCoV-OC43 spike peptides, obtained before COVID-19 vaccination. The sample's cell subset or site label, decoded: HCoV-OC43 spike overlapping peptide pool stimulation. All receptors derive from a human donor who received a COVID-19 vaccine.

This chain uses TRBV18 with TRBJ1-2; D ambiguous. Between the trimmed V and J ends, which lost 3 bases and 6 bases, there was a span of 14 bases. The CDR3 spans 14 residues. The V gene's germline CDR1 is KGHSH and CDR2 LQKENI. The CDR3 DNA reads TGTGCCAGCTCACCCGTCCCTTCTCTCCATGGCTACACCTTC. The encoded protein is CASSPVPSLHGYTF.

The rearrangement links TRBV10-2 to TRBJ2-3, with 7 nucleotides matching TRBD2. The CDR3 has 16 residues. J was trimmed by 2 bases and V by 4 bases; bases with no gene match: 9. Looked up from germline, CDR1 is WSHSY and CDR2 is SAAADI. The CDR3 reads CASSVLLREPTDTQYF. CDR3 in DNA: TGCGCCAGCAGTGTCCTTCTGCGGGAGCCCACAGATACGCAGTATTTT.

This clone was counted once. The genes are TRBV5-1 and TRBJ2-3; D unclear. Trimming took off 3 bases at V and 1 base at J, with 6 bases between the two ends. Germline CDR1 and CDR2: SGHRS and YFSETQ. This CDR3 region has 13 residues. The CDR3 nucleotides are TGCGCCAGCAGCTCCCTGGGCACAGATACGCAGTATTTT. Amino acids: CASSSLGTDTQYF.

The chain links TRBV7-2 to TRBJ1-5; 7 bases align to TRBD1. Germline lookup yields CDR1 SGHTA and CDR2 FQGNSA. This CDR3 is 15 amino acids long. V shed 5 bases and J 1 base; nucleotides not matched to a gene: 5. The CDR3 sequence: CASSAGGSSNQPQHF. The CDR3 coding sequence is TGTGCCAGCAGCGCAGGGGGGAGCAGCAATCAGCCCCAGCATTTT.

V usage is TRBV6-2 or TRBV6-3 and J usage is TRBJ2-7; 7 bases align to TRBD1. CDR3 length: 15 residues. V gave up 6 bases and J gave up 2 bases; unmatched junction bases: 10. Germline V gives CDR1 MNHEY, CDR2 SVGEGT. The CDR3 DNA reads as TGTGCCAGCAGCCTCCGACAGGGAACACCCTACGAGCAGTACGTC. This codes for CASSLRQGTPYEQYV.

The genes are TRBV24-1 and TRBJ1-2, with D maybe TRBD1 (5 bases). V was pared by 7 bases and J by 8 bases, with 22 bases between. The CDR3 loop spans 15 amino acids. Looked up from germline, CDR1 is KGHDR and CDR2 is SFDVKD. The CDR3 DNA sequence: TGTGCCACCAGCCACGGCTCAGGGAAGATAGACGGCTACACCTTC. This translates into CATSHGSGKIDGYTF.

The chain has TRBV7-3 and TRBJ1-6; TRBD1 is a possible D gene (5 bases). V was trimmed by 5 bases and J by 10 bases, leaving 18 bases between them. This CDR3 contains 15 residues. The germline V gene encodes CDR1 SGHTA and CDR2 FQGTGA. The DNA for the CDR3 is TGTGCCAGCAGCCCCTGGGGTGGGGGAAAATCACCCCTCCACTTT. Residues: CASSPWGGGKSPLHF.

The chain couples TRBV11-3 to TRBJ2-5, with TRBD1 matching over 12 bases. The V gene end was trimmed by 6 bases and the J gene end by 4 bases; junction bases not matched to a gene: 6. Germline CDR1 is SGHNT and CDR2 is YENEEA. This CDR3 spans 15 amino acids. DNA of the CDR3: TGTGCCAGCAGTCCGGGACAGGGGGCGGGAGAGACCCAGTACTTC. Its translation is CASSPGQGAGETQYF.

The gene calls are TRBV29-1 and TRBJ1-2; D ambiguous. V shed 6 bases and J shed 2 bases, with 16 bases lying between them. The CDR3 spans 14 residues. Germline CDR1 is SQVTM and CDR2 is ANQGSEA. CDR3 in amino acids: CSVARSKLNYGYTF. As DNA, the CDR3 is TGCAGCGTGGCCCGGAGCAAACTAAACTATGGCTACACCTTC.

V and J are TRBV19 and TRBJ1-5; D is unclear. Germline V gives CDR1 LNHDA, CDR2 SQIVND (reference sequence). Trimming removed 3 bases at V and 6 bases at J, with 9 bases between. This CDR3 has 13 amino acids. CDR3 DNA sequence: TGTGCCAGTAGTATTGAAGGATTTCAGCCCCAGCATTTT. This gives the protein CASSIEGFQPQHF. The full variable domain, in which reference TRBV19 and TRBJ1-5 provide the parts outside the CDR3, is DGGITQSPKYLFRKEGQNVTLSCEQNLNHDAMYWYRQDPGQGLRLIYYSQIVNDFQKGDIAEGYSVSREKKESFPLTVTSAQKNPTAFYLCASSIEGFQPQHFGDGTRLSIL.